This T cell receptor (beta chain) derives from a study of T cell changes during pregnancy in multiple sclerosis. Profiling relied on immunoSEQ multiplex PCR, and the TCRdb table lists in-frame clones only, not all of them. Counted here are over 35,000 clones, over 80% occurring once; the ten biggest clones make up 1.3%. A remark on this clone: Germline is not matched at one junction end, which may reflect a read error.

The CDR3 loop spans 14 amino acids. The germline V gene encodes CDR1 SGHAT and CDR2 FQNNGV. Sequencing was carried out using peripheral blood. The sequence was collected from a female donor with multiple sclerosis, enrolled in a pregnancy study. The J gene is TRBJ2-7, the V gene TRBV11-2; D possibly corresponds to TRBD1 (6 bases). In DNA form, the CDR3 reads TGTGCCAGCAGCCTAGAGCAGGGGCCATACGAGCAGTACTTC. It yields the protein CASSLEQGPYEQYF.